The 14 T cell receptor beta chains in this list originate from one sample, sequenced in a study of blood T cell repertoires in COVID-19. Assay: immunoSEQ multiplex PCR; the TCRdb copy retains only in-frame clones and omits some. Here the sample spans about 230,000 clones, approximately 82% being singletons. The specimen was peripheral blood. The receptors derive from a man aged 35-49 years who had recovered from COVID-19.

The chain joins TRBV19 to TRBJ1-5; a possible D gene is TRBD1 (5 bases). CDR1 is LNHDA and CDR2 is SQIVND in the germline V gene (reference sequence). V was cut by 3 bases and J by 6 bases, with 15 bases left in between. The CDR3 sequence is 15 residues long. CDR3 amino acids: CASSMVAGGSQPQHF. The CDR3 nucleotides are TGTGCCAGTAGTATGGTCGCGGGGGGTAGTCAGCCCCAGCATTTT.

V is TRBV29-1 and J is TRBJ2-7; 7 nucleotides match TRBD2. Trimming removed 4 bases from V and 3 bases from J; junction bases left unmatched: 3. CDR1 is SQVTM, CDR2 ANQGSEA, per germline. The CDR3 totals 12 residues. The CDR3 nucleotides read TGCAGCGTTGTATCGGGGGGCTACGAGCAGTACTTC. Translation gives CSVVSGGYEQYF.

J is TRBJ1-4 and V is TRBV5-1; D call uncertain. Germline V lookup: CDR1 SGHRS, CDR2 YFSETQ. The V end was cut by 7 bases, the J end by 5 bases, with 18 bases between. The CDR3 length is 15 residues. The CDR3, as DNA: TGCGCCAGCGGCCTTGGGGAGGTCAACAATGAAAAACTGTTTTTT. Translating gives CASGLGEVNNEKLFF.

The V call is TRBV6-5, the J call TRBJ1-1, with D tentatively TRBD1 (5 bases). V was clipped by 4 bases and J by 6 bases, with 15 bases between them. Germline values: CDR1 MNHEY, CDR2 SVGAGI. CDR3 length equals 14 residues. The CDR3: CASSWRQPWAEAFF. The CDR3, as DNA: TGTGCCAGCAGTTGGCGACAGCCATGGGCTGAAGCTTTCTTT.

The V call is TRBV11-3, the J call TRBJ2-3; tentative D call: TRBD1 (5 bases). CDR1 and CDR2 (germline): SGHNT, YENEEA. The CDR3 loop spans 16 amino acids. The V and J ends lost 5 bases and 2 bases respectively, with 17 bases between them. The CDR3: CASSPSRVGVTDTQYF. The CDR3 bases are TGTGCCAGCAGCCCGTCCCGGGTAGGGGTCACAGATACGCAGTATTTT.

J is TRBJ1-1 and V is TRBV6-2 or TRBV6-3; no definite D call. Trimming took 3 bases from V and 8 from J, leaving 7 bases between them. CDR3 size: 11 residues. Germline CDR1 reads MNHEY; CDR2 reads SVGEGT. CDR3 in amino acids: CASSYGWEAFF. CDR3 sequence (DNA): TGTGCCAGCAGTTATGGCTGGGAAGCTTTCTTT.

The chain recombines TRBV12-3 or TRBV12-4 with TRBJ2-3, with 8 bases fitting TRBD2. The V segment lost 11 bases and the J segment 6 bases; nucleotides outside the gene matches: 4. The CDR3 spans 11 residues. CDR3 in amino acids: CAQSGGDTQYF. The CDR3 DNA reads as TGTGCCCAGTCGGGGGGGGATACGCAGTATTTT.

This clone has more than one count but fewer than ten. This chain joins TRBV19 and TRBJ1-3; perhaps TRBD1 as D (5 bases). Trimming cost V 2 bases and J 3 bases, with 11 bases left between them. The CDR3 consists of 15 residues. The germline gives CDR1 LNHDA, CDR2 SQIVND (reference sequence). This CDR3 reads CASSIYPRVGNTIYF. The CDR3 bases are TGTGCCAGTAGTATATACCCCAGGGTTGGAAACACCATATATTTT.

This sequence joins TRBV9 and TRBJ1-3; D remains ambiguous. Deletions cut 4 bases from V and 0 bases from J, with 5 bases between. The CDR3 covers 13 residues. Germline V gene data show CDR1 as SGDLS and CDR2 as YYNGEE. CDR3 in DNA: TGTGCCAGCAGCTCCTACTCTGGAAACACCATATATTTT. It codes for CASSSYSGNTIYF.

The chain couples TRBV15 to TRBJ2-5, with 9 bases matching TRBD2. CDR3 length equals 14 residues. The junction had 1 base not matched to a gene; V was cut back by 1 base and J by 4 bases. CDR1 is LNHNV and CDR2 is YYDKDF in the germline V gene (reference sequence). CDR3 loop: CATSRGGRGETQYF. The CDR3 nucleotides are TGTGCCACCAGCAGAGGCGGGAGGGGAGAGACCCAGTACTTC.

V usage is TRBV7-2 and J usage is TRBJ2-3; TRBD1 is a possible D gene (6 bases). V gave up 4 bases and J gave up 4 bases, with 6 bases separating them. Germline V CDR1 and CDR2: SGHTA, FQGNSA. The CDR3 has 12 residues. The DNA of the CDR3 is TGTGCCAGCAGCTCAGGGGCAGATACGCAGTATTTT. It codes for CASSSGADTQYF.

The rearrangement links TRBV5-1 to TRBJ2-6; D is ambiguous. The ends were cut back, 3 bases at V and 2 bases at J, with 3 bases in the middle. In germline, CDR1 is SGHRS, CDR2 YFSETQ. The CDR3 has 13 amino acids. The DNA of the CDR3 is TGCGCCAGCAGCTCGGCTGGGGCCAACGTCCTGACTTTC. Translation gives CASSSAGANVLTF.

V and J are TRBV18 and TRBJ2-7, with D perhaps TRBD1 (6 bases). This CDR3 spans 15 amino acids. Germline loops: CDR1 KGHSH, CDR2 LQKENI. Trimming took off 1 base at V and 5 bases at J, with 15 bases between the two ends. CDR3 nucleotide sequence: TGTGCCAGCTCACCACTTCTGGGGGCCGGGCACGAGCAGTACTTC. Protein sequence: CASSPLLGAGHEQYF.

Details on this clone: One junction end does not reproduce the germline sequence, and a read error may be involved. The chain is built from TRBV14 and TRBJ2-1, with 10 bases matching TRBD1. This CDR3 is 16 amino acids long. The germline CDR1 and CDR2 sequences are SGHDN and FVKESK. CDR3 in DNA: TGTGCCAGCAGCCAGGATCTAACCCATACCGGGACAGGGGCAGTCTTC. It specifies CASSQDLTHTGTGAVF.